Included here is one T cell receptor (beta chain) sequence, with context. In the authors' methods: Nucleated cell number was recorded as an estimate derived from reference gene primer amplification. Data came from immunoSEQ multiplex PCR; TCRdb stores just in-frame clones and leaves some out. The V and J calls and clone size were taken over from that table, and D and trimming were inferred from the DNA. In the table there are 280,000 or so clones, around 88% of which are singletons. The sample originates from a study of blood T cell repertoires in COVID-19. As for the study in general: Spain, Italy and the United States supplied samples that represented acute and convalescent COVID-19. Sources were T cells, B-cell-depleted T cells, or PBMCs; the material itself was cDNA or gDNA.

V was trimmed by 1 base and J by 3 bases, leaving 13 bases between them. The V gene's germline CDR1 is LGHNA and CDR2 YNFKEQ. The CDR3 is 16 residues long. Sequences were obtained from peripheral blood. The chain combines TRBV4-2 with TRBJ1-3; no clear D gene. This receptor was taken from a woman in her thirties who had recovered from COVID-19. CDR3 sequence: CASSQGTPRSGNTIYF. The CDR3 DNA follows: TGTGCCAGCAGCCAAGGGACTCCGAGAAGTGGAAACACCATATATTTT.